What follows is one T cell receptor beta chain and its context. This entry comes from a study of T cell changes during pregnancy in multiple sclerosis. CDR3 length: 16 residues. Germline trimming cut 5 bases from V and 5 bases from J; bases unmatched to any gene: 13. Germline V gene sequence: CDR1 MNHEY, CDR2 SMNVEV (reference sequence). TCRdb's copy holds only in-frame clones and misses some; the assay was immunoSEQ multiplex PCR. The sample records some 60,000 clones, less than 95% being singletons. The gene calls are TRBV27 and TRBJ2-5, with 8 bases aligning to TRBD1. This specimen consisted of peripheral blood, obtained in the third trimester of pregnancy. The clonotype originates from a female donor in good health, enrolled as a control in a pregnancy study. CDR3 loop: CASSPHRGAFSETQYF. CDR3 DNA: TGTGCCAGCAGTCCACACAGGGGGGCGTTTAGTGAGACCCAGTACTTC.